These 24 T cell receptor beta chains were all obtained from the same sample, sequenced in a study of radiation and T cells in renal cell carcinoma. As for treatment: 15 Gy SBRT to primary tumor, nephrectomy 4 weeks later. Here immunoSEQ multiplex PCR was the method, and the copy in TCRdb shows in-frame clones only, minus some. Of 16,000 or so clones listed, approximately 51% are singletons. Specimen: tumor tissue, collected from a patient whose treatment included radiotherapy and nephrectomy. The receptors originated from a woman in her sixties or seventies with renal cell carcinoma.

This clone was observed once. For the CDR3, the DNA is TGCGCCAGCAGCGTGGACAGGAACAATGAGCAGTTCTTC. Its translation is CASSVDRNNEQFF. The chain is built from TRBV5-1 and TRBJ2-1; 7 nucleotides agree with TRBD1. CDR1 SGHRS and CDR2 YFSETQ come from the germline V gene. Trimming removed 4 bases from V and 5 bases from J; junction bases left unmatched: 3. CDR3 size: 13 residues.

The rearrangement joins TRBV6-6 to TRBJ1-5, with 8 nucleotides matching TRBD1. The CDR3 runs 16 residues. V trimming: 2 bases; J trimming: 2 bases; junction bases outside the gene matches: 5. The germline gives CDR1 MNHNY, CDR2 SVGAGI (reference sequence). CDR3 sequence reads: CASSYPGQGGNQPQHF. CDR3 coding DNA: TGTGCCAGCAGTTACCCCGGACAGGGTGGCAATCAGCCCCAGCATTTT.

V gene TRBV5-1 combines with J gene TRBJ1-1, with D maybe TRBD1 (6 bases). Germline V lookup: CDR1 SGHRS, CDR2 YFSETQ. V was pared by 0 bases and J by 4 bases, with 10 bases between. CDR3 size: 14 residues. The CDR3 DNA reads TGCGCCAGCAGCTTGGGTCAGGGGTCCACTGAAGCTTTCTTT. Translated: CASSLGQGSTEAFF.

The chain couples TRBV11-2 to TRBJ2-7; D might be TRBD2 (5 bases). CDR1 SGHAT and CDR2 FQNNGV come from the germline V gene. This CDR3 comprises 14 residues. V dropped 1 base and J dropped 4 bases, with 11 bases sitting between them. CDR3 protein: CASSLAGKVYEQYF. CDR3 sequence (DNA): TGTGCCAGCAGCTTAGCGGGAAAAGTGTACGAGCAGTACTTC.

This clone turned up a few times. V gene TRBV4-1 combines with J gene TRBJ2-7, with a possible D match to TRBD1 (5 bases). The CDR3 length is 15 residues. With 2 bases removed from V and 3 bases from J, the gap between germline ends came to 14 bases. The germline V gene encodes CDR1 MGHRA and CDR2 YSYEKL. DNA of the CDR3: TGCGCCAGCAGCCAATACGACAGAGAGTTCTACGAGCAGTACTTC. Protein product: CASSQYDREFYEQYF.

The chain employs TRBV28 and TRBJ1-5, with D maybe TRBD1 (5 bases). Germline V CDR1 and CDR2: MDHEN, SYDVKM. The CDR3 totals 13 residues. The V end lost 5 bases, the J end lost 4 bases, and 9 bases lay between the germline ends. The CDR3 is CASSKPGNQPQHF. CDR3 DNA sequence: TGTGCCAGCAGTAAACCAGGGAATCAGCCCCAGCATTTT.

The chain has TRBV7-9 and TRBJ2-5, with 8 bases lining up with TRBD1. This CDR3 has 16 amino acids. CDR1 SEHNR and CDR2 FQNEAQ come from the germline V gene (reference sequence). Losses at the gene ends were 5 bases for V and 2 bases for J; bases not matched to a gene: 10. CDR3 amino acids: CASSMTLTGAQETQYF. CDR3 DNA sequence: TGTGCCAGCAGCATGACCCTGACAGGGGCTCAAGAGACCCAGTACTTC. The entire variable domain, with the rest obtained from reference TRBV7-9 and TRBJ2-5, is as follows: DTGVSQNPRHKITKRGQNVTFRCDPISEHNRLYWYRQTLGQGPEFLTYFQNEAQLEKSRLLSDRFSAERPKGSFSTLEIQRTEQGDSAMYLCASSMTLTGAQETQYFGPGTRLLVL.

This clone is categorized as medium-sized (0.01 to 0.1%). The V gene is TRBV7-8, the J gene TRBJ1-5; TRBD1 aligns across 7 bases. With V trimmed by 1 base and J by 6 bases, 12 bases remained unmatched. Germline CDR1 is SGHVS and CDR2 is FQNEAQ. The CDR3 consists of 17 residues. The CDR3 DNA reads TGTGCCAGCAGCTTAGGCAGGCAGACAGGGCTAGGTCAGCCCCAGCATTTT. Amino acids: CASSLGRQTGLGQPQHF.

This clone was seen more than once but under ten times. This chain joins TRBV2 and TRBJ1-2, with D uncertain. Germline CDR1 reads SNHLY; CDR2 reads FYNNEI. The CDR3 is 14 amino acids. Trimming took 4 bases from V and 2 from J, leaving 11 bases between them. CDR3: CASSGRVYNYGYTF. The CDR3, as DNA: TGTGCCAGCAGTGGAAGGGTATACAACTATGGCTACACCTTC.

V gene TRBV5-5 combines with J gene TRBJ2-1; the match to TRBD2 covers 10 bases. The CDR3 has 16 residues. Germline V CDR1 and CDR2: SGHKS, YYEKEE (reference sequence). V was pared by 1 base and J by 7 bases, with 8 bases of the junction left unmatched. In DNA, the CDR3 is TGTGCCAGCAGCTTGCTAAGCGGGAGGGCCGGTAATGAGCAGTTCTTC. This sequence encodes CASSLLSGRAGNEQFF.

The rearrangement uses TRBV15 and TRBJ1-4; tentatively, D is TRBD1 (5 bases). The germline V gene encodes CDR1 LNHNV and CDR2 YYDKDF (reference sequence). V shed 0 bases and J shed 4 bases, with 9 bases lying between them. The CDR3 has 15 residues. Written as DNA, the CDR3 is TGTGCCACCAGCAGAGAGGGCAGGGTTAATGAAAAACTGTTTTTT. Protein: CATSREGRVNEKLFF.

CDR3 sequence: CASSERPGGVTEAFF. DNA of the CDR3: TGTGCCAGCAGTGAACGGCCAGGGGGCGTTACTGAAGCTTTCTTT. The chain couples TRBV2 to TRBJ1-1, with 8 nucleotides matching TRBD1. V lost 2 bases and J lost 5; bases outside the gene matches: 7. The length of the CDR3 is 15 residues. From germline, CDR1 is SNHLY and CDR2 FYNNEI.

The V and J genes are TRBV27 and TRBJ1-5; no clear D. Trimming left V 5 bases short and J 0 bases short, with 8 bases between. The CDR3 spans 14 residues. CDR1 and CDR2 (germline): MNHEY, SMNVEV (reference sequence). This CDR3 reads CASSELFSNQPQHF. CDR3 nucleotides: TGTGCCAGCAGTGAGCTATTTAGCAATCAGCCCCAGCATTTT.

A few counts support this clone. V gene TRBV29-1 combines with J gene TRBJ1-1; the match to TRBD1 covers 8 bases. This CDR3 has 13 amino acids. After removal of 6 bases from V and 6 bases from J, the junction contained 9 bases not matched to a gene. Germline V gene sequence: CDR1 SQVTM, CDR2 ANQGSEA. The CDR3 bases are TGCAGCGTCGGACAGGGAGAAGGCGCTGAAGCTTTCTTT. Translated: CSVGQGEGAEAFF. Full variable domain (missing parts from reference TRBV29-1 and TRBJ1-1): SAVISQKPSRDICQRGTSLTIQCQVDSQVTMMFWYRQQPGQSLTLIATANQGSEATYESGFVIDKFPISRPNLTFSTLTVSNMSPEDSSIYLCSVGQGEGAEAFFGQGTRLTVV.

In its sample, this clone was seen a few times. The rearrangement uses TRBV5-6 and TRBJ1-4; no clear D gene. CDR1 and CDR2 (germline): SGHDT, YYEEEE. Trimming took 4 bases from V and 6 from J, leaving 16 bases between them. The CDR3 extends over 15 amino acids. Written as DNA, the CDR3 is TGTGCCAGCAGCCCATCCAGACTACGTGATGAAAAACTGTTTTTT. Residues: CASSPSRLRDEKLFF.

This sequence joins TRBV19 and TRBJ1-5; D gene unclear. The CDR3 contains 12 residues. V was clipped by 6 bases and J by 4 bases, with 7 bases between them. CDR1 is LNHDA, CDR2 SQIVND, per germline (reference sequence). The CDR3 protein is CASSQWNQPQHF. Written as DNA, the CDR3 is TGTGCCAGTAGCCAGTGGAATCAGCCCCAGCATTTT.

This clone was observed at least ten times. V usage is TRBV5-1 and J usage is TRBJ1-3, with TRBD1 matching over 7 bases. The CDR3 has 17 residues. Germline CDR1 SGHRS, CDR2 YFSETQ. V lost 4 bases, J lost 0 bases, and 10 bases stayed unmatched. The CDR3 protein is CASSKAGTAISGNTIYF. In DNA, the CDR3 is TGCGCCAGCAGCAAAGCGGGGACAGCGATCTCTGGAAACACCATATATTTT.

This clone has a handful of counts. CDR3 sequence: CSVQIYRGSGNTIYF. The CDR3 DNA reads TGCAGCGTTCAAATTTACAGGGGGTCTGGAAACACCATATATTTT. V gene TRBV29-1 combines with J gene TRBJ1-3, with 8 bases that match TRBD1. After removal of 5 bases from V and 1 base from J, the junction contained 7 bases not matched to a gene. This CDR3 has 15 amino acids. Germline lookup yields CDR1 SQVTM and CDR2 ANQGSEA.

This sequence joins TRBV28 and TRBJ1-5, with 8 positions matching TRBD1. Germline V gives CDR1 MDHEN, CDR2 SYDVKM. With V trimmed by 3 bases and J by 2 bases, 6 bases remained unmatched. This CDR3 comprises 16 residues. In DNA form, the CDR3 reads TGTGCCAGCAGTTTCCGGACAGGGATGGGCAATCAGCCCCAGCATTTT. Its protein product is CASSFRTGMGNQPQHF.

The chain employs TRBV4-3 and TRBJ2-7; D gene uncertain. In germline, CDR1 is LGHNA, CDR2 YSLEER. V lost 0 bases and J lost 3, with 9 bases in between. This CDR3 is built from 14 residues. The CDR3 reads CASSQDQVGYEQYF. DNA of the CDR3: TGCGCCAGCAGCCAAGATCAGGTGGGCTACGAGCAGTACTTC.

The V gene is TRBV9, the J gene TRBJ2-1; D is uncertain. V was trimmed by 4 bases and J by 6 bases, leaving 14 bases between them. The germline V gene encodes CDR1 SGDLS and CDR2 YYNGEE. There are 14 residues in the CDR3. CDR3 DNA sequence: TGTGCCAGCAGCTTACCGGACGGTCTCAATGAGCAGTTCTTC. As protein: CASSLPDGLNEQFF.

This clone was seen a few times. The chain couples TRBV11-2 to TRBJ2-7; TRBD2 is a possible D gene (5 bases). V lost 0 bases, J lost 6 bases, and 15 bases lay in between. CDR1 is SGHAT and CDR2 is FQNNGV in the germline V gene. This CDR3 spans 15 amino acids. CDR3 region: CASSLDLGLPSEQYF. As DNA, the CDR3 is TGTGCCAGCAGCTTAGATCTAGGACTCCCGAGCGAGCAGTACTTC.

This chain joins TRBV28 and TRBJ2-3; no firm D call. This CDR3 comprises 13 residues. The V gene's germline CDR1 is MDHEN and CDR2 SYDVKM. V was cut by 7 bases and J by 9 bases, with 17 bases left in between. CDR3 DNA: TGTGCCAGCAAAGCCAGTCCGTCTATCACGCAGTATTTT. It yields the protein CASKASPSITQYF.

The CDR3 is CASSAGLIPYEQYF. CDR3 bases: TGTGCCAGCAGCGCCGGACTGATCCCCTACGAGCAGTACTTC. This chain links TRBV9 with TRBJ2-7; TRBD2 is a possible D gene (5 bases). Germline values: CDR1 SGDLS, CDR2 YYNGEE. V was clipped by 3 bases and J by 2 bases, with 12 bases between them. The CDR3 covers 14 residues.